The 18 T cell receptor beta chains given below trace back to one sample, sequenced in a study of cytomegalovirus exposure and HLA in healthy donors. Using immunoSEQ multiplex PCR, the repertoire was profiled, and TCRdb retains in-frame clones only, with some absent. Among about 250,000 clones, approximately 90% were seen once, and the ten largest hold 2.6%. The sequenced sample consisted of PBMCs. These TCRs come from a man in his late teens or twenties in good health and CMV-seronegative.

The J gene is TRBJ1-5, the V gene TRBV6-1; D unresolved. Trimming took off 2 bases at V and 2 bases at J, with 10 bases between the two ends. This CDR3 has 15 amino acids. Looked up from germline, CDR1 is MNHNS and CDR2 is SASEGT. DNA of the CDR3: TGTGCCAGCAGTGAACAGGCAGTGCGCAATCAGCCCCAGCATTTT. It is translated as CASSEQAVRNQPQHF.

This clone was detected once. The V call is TRBV27, the J call TRBJ2-1, with D possibly TRBD1 on 6 matching bases. This CDR3 has 15 amino acids. The V and J ends lost 6 bases and 2 bases respectively, with 14 bases between them. Germline V gene sequence: CDR1 MNHEY, CDR2 SMNVEV (reference sequence). The CDR3 spells CASSRAGTTYNEQFF. The CDR3 DNA sequence: TGTGCCAGCAGCCGCGCCGGGACAACCTACAATGAGCAGTTCTTC.

This clone was seen a single time. The CDR3 is CASSVAPGLTYNEQFF. DNA for the CDR3: TGTGCCAGCAGCGTGGCACCGGGACTAACATACAATGAGCAGTTCTTC. The chain uses TRBV9 and TRBJ2-1, with TRBD2 matching over 7 bases. CDR1 and CDR2 from the germline V gene are SGDLS and YYNGEE. This CDR3 has 16 residues. The V and J ends lost 2 bases and 4 bases, in that order; junction bases with no gene match: 9.

The genes are TRBV28 and TRBJ2-7; 8 nucleotides line up with TRBD1. V shed 4 bases, J shed 1 base, and the junction held 3 bases outside the gene matches. Germline CDR1 is MDHEN and CDR2 is SYDVKM. The CDR3 contains 14 residues. The CDR3 bases are TGTGCCAGCAGTTCCACAGGGGGATCCTACGAGCAGTACTTC. This gives the protein CASSSTGGSYEQYF. Full variable domain (rest looked up from reference TRBV28 and TRBJ2-7): DVKVTQSSRYLVKRTGEKVFLECVQDMDHENMFWYRQDPGLGLRLIYFSYDVKMKEKGDIPEGYSVSREKKERFSLILESASTNQTSMYLCASSSTGGSYEQYFGPGTRLTVT.

J is TRBJ2-1 and V is TRBV18; 11 nucleotides line up with TRBD2. The germline V gene has CDR1 KGHSH and CDR2 LQKENI. This CDR3 region has 15 residues. The V segment lost 3 bases and the J segment 9 bases; nucleotides outside the gene matches: 7. The CDR3 spells CASSPGLAGNSEQFF. The CDR3 nucleotides are TGTGCCAGCTCACCCGGACTAGCGGGTAATTCTGAGCAGTTCTTC.

A single count supports this clone. The chain has TRBV6-4 and TRBJ2-2, with 9 bases matching TRBD2. Losses at the gene ends were 0 bases for V and 6 bases for J; bases not matched to a gene: 2. This CDR3 has 15 residues. Looked up from germline, CDR1 is MRHNA and CDR2 is SNTAGT. This CDR3 reads CASSDSGLAPGELFF. CDR3 nucleotides: TGTGCCAGCAGTGACTCTGGACTAGCGCCCGGGGAGCTGTTTTTT.

The chain joins TRBV13 to TRBJ1-5; D gene ambiguous. The CDR3 covers 12 residues. Trimming shortened V by 6 bases and J by 2 bases, and 5 bases separated the two germline ends. CDR1 is PRHDT and CDR2 is FYEKMQ in the germline V gene (reference sequence). Here the CDR3 reads CASRQGNQPQHF. CDR3 nucleotide sequence: TGTGCCAGCAGACAAGGCAATCAGCCCCAGCATTTT.

The chain uses TRBV5-4 and TRBJ2-7, with D possibly being TRBD1 (6 bases). The CDR3 contains 14 residues. V shed 4 bases and J shed 5 bases, with 16 bases lying between them. Germline V lookup: CDR1 SGHNT, CDR2 YYREEE (reference sequence). The CDR3 protein is CASSRQALTDEQYF. DNA of the CDR3: TGTGCCAGCAGCCGACAGGCCCTCACCGACGAGCAGTACTTC. Full variable domain (remainder filled in from reference TRBV5-4 and TRBJ2-7): ETGVTQSPTHLIKTRGQQVTLRCSSQSGHNTVSWYQQALGQGPQFIFQYYREEENGRGNFPPRFSGLQFPNYSSELNVNALELDDSALYLCASSRQALTDEQYFGPGTRLTVT.

The rearrangement uses TRBV28 and TRBJ2-7, with D possibly TRBD2 on 5 matching bases. The germline V and J ends were trimmed by 7 bases and 0 bases, with 16 bases remaining between them. Germline-derived CDR1 and CDR2 are MDHEN and SYDVKM. This CDR3 has 15 amino acids. The CDR3 region has the DNA TGTGCCAGCAAACTAATAAGCGGCAGCTCCTACGAGCAGTACTTC. It translates to CASKLISGSSYEQYF.

A single count supports this clone. The gene calls are TRBV27 and TRBJ2-7, with 7 bases matching TRBD2. CDR3 size: 14 residues. The V gene's germline CDR1 is MNHEY and CDR2 SMNVEV (reference sequence). The V and J ends lost 5 bases and 0 bases, in that order; junction bases with no gene match: 4. The CDR3 DNA reads as TGTGCCAGCAGTCAGCGGGATAGCTCCTACGAGCAGTACTTC. Translating it yields CASSQRDSSYEQYF.

The chain has TRBV5-1 and TRBJ2-5, with 7 nucleotides matching TRBD1. Germline CDR1 is SGHRS and CDR2 is YFSETQ. The CDR3 is made up of 14 amino acids. The V and J ends lost 3 bases and 2 bases, in that order; junction bases with no gene match: 4. Here the CDR3 reads CASSSGQKQETQYF. As DNA, the CDR3 is TGCGCCAGCAGCTCGGGACAGAAGCAAGAGACCCAGTACTTC.

This chain connects TRBV9 to TRBJ2-6, with D unresolved. Deletions cut 5 bases from V and 7 bases from J, with 10 bases between. Germline V gives CDR1 SGDLS, CDR2 YYNGEE. The CDR3 has 13 residues. The CDR3 DNA reads as TGTGCCAGCAGGAATGACACTGCCAACGTCCTGACTTTC. It yields the protein CASRNDTANVLTF.

The chain combines TRBV18 with TRBJ2-5; perhaps TRBD2 as D (6 bases). The CDR3 sequence is 15 residues long. V was trimmed by 2 bases and J by 7 bases, leaving 17 bases between them. The V gene's germline CDR1 is KGHSH and CDR2 LQKENI. This chain's CDR3 is CASSPNNVGGATQYF. The DNA for the CDR3 is TGTGCCAGCTCACCAAATAATGTTGGAGGGGCGACCCAGTACTTC.

The chain uses TRBV5-4 and TRBJ1-4, with D maybe TRBD1 (6 bases). CDR1 and CDR2 (germline): SGHNT, YYREEE (reference sequence). The CDR3 is 14 amino acids. V shed 1 base and J shed 6 bases, with 10 bases lying between them. The CDR3 DNA is TGTGCCAGCAGCTTGCCGGGGACATATGAAAAACTGTTTTTT. Protein product: CASSLPGTYEKLFF.

The chain carries TRBV9 and TRBJ1-3; 7 bases fit TRBD1. Trimming removed 0 bases from V and 2 bases from J; junction bases left unmatched: 8. The CDR3 spans 17 residues. Germline CDR1 and CDR2: SGDLS and YYNGEE. CDR3 in amino acids: CASSVDRGLKTGNTIYF. The CDR3 DNA reads TGTGCCAGCAGCGTAGATAGGGGGCTAAAAACTGGAAACACCATATATTTT.

The gene calls are TRBV27 and TRBJ1-6; unclear D gene. The V end lost 3 bases, the J end lost 7 bases, and 10 bases lay between the germline ends. Germline V gives CDR1 MNHEY, CDR2 SMNVEV (reference sequence). This CDR3 comprises 14 residues. The CDR3 loop is CASSFQLLNSPLHF. In nucleotides, the CDR3 is TGTGCCAGCAGTTTTCAGTTATTGAATTCACCCCTCCACTTT.

V gene TRBV6-6 combines with J gene TRBJ2-7; tentatively, D is TRBD1 (5 bases). Between the trimmed V and J ends, which lost 2 bases and 0 bases, there was a span of 14 bases. Germline assignment: CDR1 MNHNY and CDR2 SVGAGI (reference sequence). CDR3 size: 16 residues. The CDR3 DNA reads TGTGCCAGCAGTTACGGGGCGACACCAGACTCCTACGAGCAGTACTTC. Translation: CASSYGATPDSYEQYF.

In its sample, this clone was seen once. V and J are TRBV28 and TRBJ2-3; D not resolved. Deletions cut 3 bases from V and 0 bases from J, with 10 bases between. This CDR3 has 15 residues. Per germline, CDR1 MDHEN and CDR2 SYDVKM. This CDR3 is CASSLLGPSTDTQYF. DNA of the CDR3: TGTGCCAGCAGTTTGTTGGGCCCAAGCACAGATACGCAGTATTTT.